Below, 4 T cell receptor beta chains from the same sample are listed, as sequenced in a study of T cells in women clearing cervical HPV infection (dated by TCRdb to the late 2010s). The library was produced with the immunoSEQ multiplex PCR assay. This is the immuneACCESS table as TCRdb keeps it, with only in-frame sequences that have V and J called. A part of the clones is gone; compared with another copy, unresolved V genes explain less than half, and the rest is unexplained. The table for this sample records 18,000 or so clones. The biggest ten clones account for around an eighth of the sample. The sample consisted of blood buffy coat. These receptors all stem from a woman between 18 and 69 years old with a cervical HPV16 infection that either progressed to CIN3+ or cleared (not recorded which).

For this clone: The sequenced fragment ends 3 residues before the CDR3 boundary, so the rest is inferred from the germline J gene. V gene TRBV12-5 combines with J gene TRBJ1-1; tentatively, D is TRBD1 (6 bases). CDR1 and CDR2 from the germline V gene are LGHNT and FRNRAP. The CDR3 has 12 amino acids. The DNA read from the CDR3 is TGTGCTAGTGGCCGGACAGCGCAGGGG. This sequence encodes CASGRTAQG. The whole CDR3 protein is CASGRTAQGAFF.

As regards this clone: Read data end 3 residues before the CDR3 end; the end is taken from the germline J gene. The chain is built from TRBV2 and TRBJ2-1, with 9 bases aligning to TRBD2. The CDR3 loop spans 14 amino acids. Germline V gene data show CDR1 as SNHLY and CDR2 as FYNNEI. The V gene end was trimmed by 6 bases and the J gene end by 3 bases; junction bases not matched to a gene: 3. This CDR3 reads CASRGTSNYNEQFF. The CDR3 DNA, read in part, is TGTGCCAGCAGGGGGACTAGCAACTACAATGAG.

This clone ranks as medium-sized in terms of frequency. The read falls 3 residues short of the CDR3 end, and the missing part is taken from the germline J gene. The chain has TRBV18 and TRBJ2-4; D is unresolved. V lost 0 bases and J lost 4, with 7 bases in between. CDR3 length: 14 residues. Germline V CDR1 and CDR2: KGHSH, LQKENI. This chain's CDR3 is CASSPPEQKNIQYF. The DNA read from the CDR3 is TGTGCCAGCTCACCACCGGAACAGAAAAACATT.

As to this clone: The read ends 3 residues shy of where the CDR3 ends; the end is completed using the germline J gene. The chain links TRBV29-1 to TRBJ1-2; D not certain. Germline assignment: CDR1 SQVTM and CDR2 ANQGSEA. This CDR3 comprises 10 residues. CDR3 DNA, as far as it was read: TGCAGCGTTGAAGAGGGCGGC. The encoded protein is CSVEEGG. The full CDR3 sequence reads CSVEEGGYTF.